A selection of T cell receptor beta chains follows, all from one sample in a study of blood T cells in healthy people across ages. One entry per CDR3 protein results from TCRdb running MiXCR on the 5' RACE reads. The repertoire holds fewer than 1,000,000 distinct CDR3 sequences, with around 45% as singletons. The sequenced material came from blood. These receptors were taken from an elderly man in good health. The CDR3 runs from the conserved cysteine through the conserved F or W. The D gene is left open where the match is weak. Not every row has a clone size; where given, it reads once, few, many or a size class.

d_gene	abundance	v_gene	j_gene	CDR3aa	CDR3nt
.	many	TRBV20-1	TRBJ2-1	CSAPGTARDEQFF	TGCAGTGCTCCCGGGACTGCTCGGGATGAGCAGTTCTTC
.	many	TRBV12-3/TRBV12-4	TRBJ2-5	CASSLSPEQYF	TGTGCCAGCAGTCTCTCCCCTGAGCAGTACTTC
.	few	TRBV4-3	TRBJ2-1	CASSQVEGDEQFF	TGCGCCAGCAGCCAAGTCGAGGGGGATGAGCAGTTCTTC
.	few	TRBV3-1	TRBJ2-1	CASSQGLNSYNEQFF	TGTGCCAGCAGCCAAGGCCTCAACTCCTACAATGAGCAGTTCTTC
.	.	TRBV20-1	TRBJ1-2	CSARVSTYGYTF	TGCAGTGCTAGAGTAAGCACCTATGGCTACACCTTC
TRBD1	.	TRBV7-2	TRBJ1-5	CASSYRGGDQPQHF	TGTGCCAGCAGCTATCGAGGGGGCGATCAGCCCCAGCATTTT
TRBD1	few	TRBV10-3	TRBJ1-4	CAISEQGANEKLFF	TGTGCCATCAGTGAACAGGGGGCAAATGAAAAACTGTTTTTT
TRBD1	.	TRBV6-5	TRBJ1-5	CASSRGLASNQPQHF	TGTGCCAGCAGCAGGGGGCTAGCGAGCAATCAGCCCCAGCATTTT
.	.	TRBV6-5	TRBJ2-7	CASTKPGSFYEQYF	TGTGCCAGCACTAAACCGGGCAGCTTCTACGAGCAGTACTTC
TRBD1	.	TRBV5-1	TRBJ1-2	CASDTGTGGRNGYTF	TGCGCCAGCGATACCGGGACAGGGGGCAGAAACGGCTACACCTTC
.	.	TRBV12-3/TRBV12-4	TRBJ2-3	CASSFRAAGGADTQYF	TGTGCCAGCAGTTTTAGGGCTGCTGGGGGAGCAGATACGCAGTATTTT
TRBD2	.	TRBV12-3/TRBV12-4	TRBJ2-1	CASSLGTGGPDEQFF	TGTGCCAGCAGTTTAGGGACGGGAGGGCCGGATGAGCAGTTCTTC
.	.	TRBV29-1	TRBJ2-1	CSVVQVYGNEQFF	TGCAGCGTTGTGCAGGTCTATGGGAATGAGCAGTTCTTC
.	.	TRBV3-1	TRBJ2-3	CASSQEWAITDTQYF	TGTGCCAGCAGCCAAGAATGGGCTATCACAGATACGCAGTATTTT
TRBD2	many	TRBV5-1	TRBJ2-1	CASSFPSGGTYNEQFF	TGCGCCAGCAGCTTCCCTAGCGGGGGTACCTACAATGAGCAGTTCTTC
.	few	TRBV6-1	TRBJ2-5	CASSNYPRGEQYF	TGTGCCAGCAGTAACTACCCGCGAGGGGAGCAGTACTTC
.	many	TRBV12-3/TRBV12-4	TRBJ2-1	CASSLDHQNEQFF	TGTGCCAGCAGTTTAGACCACCAAAACGAGCAGTTCTTC
.	.	TRBV10-3	TRBJ2-7	CAISEGLSYEQYF	TGTGCCATCAGTGAAGGACTAAGCTACGAGCAGTACTTC
.	.	TRBV7-9	TRBJ1-2	CASSTQHNYGYTF	TGTGCCAGCAGCACTCAGCATAACTATGGCTACACCTTC
.	.	TRBV6-6	TRBJ2-3	CASSHQGTRTDTQYF	TGTGCCAGCAGCCACCAGGGAACGCGCACAGATACGCAGTATTTT
TRBD2	.	TRBV9	TRBJ2-3	CASSVVAGGPDTQYF	TGTGCCAGCAGCGTAGTAGCGGGAGGGCCAGATACGCAGTATTTT
.	many	TRBV25-1	TRBJ2-1	CASSGAGDYNEQFF	TGTGCCAGCAGTGGAGCGGGTGACTACAATGAGCAGTTCTTC
.	many	TRBV4-2	TRBJ1-5	CASGGGGNQPQHF	TGTGCCAGCGGCGGGGGGGGAAATCAGCCCCAGCATTTT
TRBD2	.	TRBV14	TRBJ2-1	CASSQGLAGPTYNEQFF	TGTGCCAGCAGCCAAGGACTAGCGGGACCCACCTACAATGAGCAGTTCTTC
TRBD2	.	TRBV5-1	TRBJ2-7	CASSLTGTSDYNEQYF	TGCGCCAGCAGCTTAACCGGGACTAGCGACTACAATGAGCAGTACTTC
TRBD2	.	TRBV13	TRBJ2-3	CASSLHGGSSSDTQYF	TGTGCCAGCAGCTTACATGGCGGGAGCTCGTCAGATACGCAGTATTTT